The rows below give T cell receptor beta chains drawn from one sample of a study of control samples from healthy donors and cancer patients. Sequenced by immunoSEQ multiplex PCR; TCRdb stores in-frame clones only, minus some. The sample carries 150,000 to 200,000 clones, 90% to 95% recorded once. Sequenced sample: blood. The receptors originated from a woman younger than 45 in good health. Both conserved end residues are part of each CDR3. A D gene is named only where the DNA matches it firmly. Expanded clones are given a class, and other clones once, few, many or no size at all.

V gene,J gene,D gene,clone size,CDR3 protein,CDR3 DNA
TRBV19,TRBJ1-5,-,-,CASSILANQPQHF,TGTGCCAGTAGTATACTTGCCAATCAGCCCCAGCATTTT
TRBV5-4,TRBJ1-3,TRBD1,-,CASSLAPSQGAGNTIYF,TGTGCCAGCAGCTTGGCCCCATCACAGGGGGCAGGAAACACCATATATTTT
TRBV28,TRBJ1-2,TRBD1,-,CASSFRRRQGPYGYTF,TGTGCCAGCAGTTTCCGACGACGACAGGGGCCTTATGGCTACACCTTC
TRBV12-3/TRBV12-4,TRBJ2-2,-,-,CASSPTSGELFF,TGTGCCAGCAGTCCAACTAGCGGGGAGCTGTTTTTT
TRBV4-2,TRBJ1-1,-,-,CASSQGGAGDTEAFF,TGTGCCAGCAGCCAAGGGGGGGCAGGGGACACTGAAGCTTTCTTT
TRBV5-1,TRBJ2-2,-,-,CASSLGIGRTNTGELFF,TGCGCCAGCAGCTTGGGAATTGGACGAACGAACACCGGGGAGCTGTTTTTT
TRBV28,TRBJ1-5,-,-,CASSSRMEPQHF,TGTGCCAGCAGTTCCAGGATGGAGCCCCAGCATTTT
TRBV18,TRBJ1-1,-,-,CASSMEMNTEAFF,TGTGCCAGCTCAATGGAGATGAACACTGAAGCTTTCTTT
TRBV7-9,TRBJ2-7,-,-,CASSSGTEYEQYF,TGTGCCAGCAGCTCAGGGACGGAGTACGAGCAGTACTTC
TRBV6-5,TRBJ1-1,-,-,CASSYQGGYTEAFF,TGTGCCAGCAGTTACCAGGGTGGGTACACTGAAGCTTTCTTT
TRBV10-3,TRBJ1-2,-,-,CAISESVPSNYGYTF,TGTGCCATCAGTGAGTCGGTCCCTTCTAACTATGGCTACACCTTC
TRBV13,TRBJ2-2,-,once,CASSLRGHPTGELFF,TGTGCCAGCAGCTTAAGGGGACACCCCACCGGGGAGCTGTTTTTT
TRBV24-1,TRBJ2-7,-,-,CATSFYEQYF,TGTGCCACCAGTTTCTACGAGCAGTACTTC
TRBV7-3,TRBJ2-6,-,once,CATPGRPSGANVLTF,TGTGCCACCCCGGGGCGGCCCTCTGGGGCCAACGTCCTGACTTTC
TRBV27,TRBJ1-5,TRBD1,-,CASSLFGGGRGNQPQHF,TGTGCCAGCAGTTTATTTGGAGGGGGCCGGGGCAATCAGCCCCAGCATTTT
TRBV2,TRBJ2-2,-,-,CASRTEVTGELFF,TGTGCCAGCAGGACCGAAGTTACCGGGGAGCTGTTTTTT
TRBV4-1,TRBJ1-5,-,once,CASSQDPSYSNQPQHF,TGCGCCAGCAGCCAAGATCCCAGTTATAGCAATCAGCCCCAGCATTTT
TRBV6-6,TRBJ1-5,-,-,CASSNGGHQPQHF,TGTGCCAGCAGTAACGGGGGGCATCAGCCCCAGCATTTT
TRBV28,TRBJ1-5,-,few,CASSLSSDGDQPQHF,TGTGCCAGCAGTTTATCCTCGGACGGGGATCAGCCCCAGCATTTT
TRBV28,TRBJ1-2,-,-,CASSLTASGYTF,TGTGCCAGCAGTTTGACAGCATCCGGCTACACCTTC
TRBV25-1,TRBJ1-1,TRBD1,-,CASSEAGQGRTEAFF,TGTGCCAGCAGTGAGGCGGGACAGGGGCGCACTGAAGCTTTCTTT
TRBV5-6,TRBJ2-3,-,-,CASSLGSTDTQYF,TGTGCCAGCAGCTTGGGGAGCACAGATACGCAGTATTTT
TRBV28,TRBJ1-2,-,few,CASSLVAPNYGYTF,TGTGCCAGCAGTTTAGTGGCACCTAACTATGGCTACACCTTC
TRBV28,TRBJ2-3,-,-,CASSLQGPDTQYF,TGTGCCAGCAGTTTACAGGGCCCAGATACGCAGTATTTT
TRBV2,TRBJ2-7,-,-,CASSAQGYEQYF,TGTGCCAGCAGTGCACAGGGATACGAGCAGTACTTC
TRBV19,TRBJ1-1,-,once,CASSTRTANTEAFF,TGTGCCAGTAGTACCCGGACGGCGAACACTGAAGCTTTCTTT
TRBV19,TRBJ1-2,-,once,CASNPGDTYGYTF,TGTGCCAGTAACCCGGGGGACACCTATGGCTACACCTTC
TRBV27,TRBJ1-5,-,-,CASSLSGEVYQPQHF,TGTGCCAGCAGTTTATCTGGGGAGGTTTATCAGCCCCAGCATTTT
TRBV25-1,TRBJ2-3,-,once,CASIPDSSTDTQYF,TGTGCCAGCATCCCGGACAGTAGCACAGATACGCAGTATTTT
TRBV5-6,TRBJ1-6,TRBD1,-,CASSLGPGQYNSPLHF,TGTGCCAGCAGCTTGGGGCCGGGACAGTATAATTCACCCCTCCACTTT
TRBV6-5,TRBJ2-7,-,-,CASSYGSGVHF,TGTGCCAGCAGTTACGGTTCAGGGGTTCACTTC
TRBV9,TRBJ2-3,TRBD2,once,CASSASGRLDTQYF,TGTGCCAGCAGCGCTAGCGGGAGACTAGATACGCAGTATTTT
TRBV11-2,TRBJ2-3,TRBD2,-,CASSWTSGGTDTQYF,TGTGCCAGCAGCTGGACTAGCGGGGGGACAGATACGCAGTATTTT
TRBV24-1,TRBJ2-1,TRBD2,once,CATSDVAGGPYNEQFF,TGTGCCACCAGTGATGTAGCGGGAGGGCCCTACAATGAGCAGTTCTTC
TRBV3-1/TRBV3-2,TRBJ1-5,TRBD1,-,CASSQATGLGQPQHF,TGTGCCAGCAGCCAAGCGACAGGGTTGGGTCAGCCCCAGCATTTT
TRBV11-3,TRBJ1-2,-,-,CASSLDHGPFYGYTF,TGTGCCAGCAGCTTAGATCATGGCCCCTTCTATGGCTACACCTTC
TRBV27,TRBJ2-1,TRBD1,-,CASSSQGDEQFF,TGTGCCAGCAGTTCCCAGGGGGATGAGCAGTTCTTC